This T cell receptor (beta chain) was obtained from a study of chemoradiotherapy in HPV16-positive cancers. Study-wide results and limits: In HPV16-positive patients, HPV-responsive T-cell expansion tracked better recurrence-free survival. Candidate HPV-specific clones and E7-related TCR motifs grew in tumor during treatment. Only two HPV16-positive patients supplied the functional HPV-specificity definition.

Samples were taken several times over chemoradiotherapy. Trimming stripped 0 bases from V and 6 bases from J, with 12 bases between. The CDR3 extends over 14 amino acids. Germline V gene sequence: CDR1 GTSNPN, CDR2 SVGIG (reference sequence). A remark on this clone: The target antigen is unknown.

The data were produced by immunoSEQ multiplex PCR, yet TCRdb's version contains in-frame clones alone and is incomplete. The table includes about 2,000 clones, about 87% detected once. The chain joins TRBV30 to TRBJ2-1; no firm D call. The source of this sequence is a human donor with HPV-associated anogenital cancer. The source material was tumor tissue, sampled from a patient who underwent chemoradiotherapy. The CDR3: CAWSVSLGINEQFF. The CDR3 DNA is TGTGCCTGGAGTGTAAGCTTAGGGATCAATGAGCAGTTCTTC.